Shown below are 23 T cell receptor beta chains from a single sample sequenced in a study of T cells after yellow fever vaccination. TCRdb processed the 5' RACE reads anew with MiXCR; each CDR3 protein has one entry. In the table there are 25,000 to 30,000 distinct CDR3 sequences, 5.5% to 8% of which are singletons. Material: PBMCs, either bulk or a sorted T-cell subset (CD4+, CD8+, memory, or dextramer-sorted; not recorded which), obtained on the day of the yellow fever booster vaccination. Every receptor here comes from a man aged 25-45 years who received the YFV17D yellow fever vaccine.

This clonotype appeared many times. The rearrangement links TRBV3-1 to TRBJ2-3, with D tentatively TRBD1 (6 bases). This CDR3 contains 15 residues. Germline-derived CDR1 and CDR2 are LGHDT and YNNKEL (reference sequence). Trimming took 3 bases from V and 1 from J, leaving 11 bases between them. CDR3 residues: CASSQPGHGTDTQYF. The CDR3 DNA reads as TGTGCCAGCAGCCAGCCGGGACACGGCACAGATACGCAGTATTTT.

The CDR3 DNA sequence: TGCAGTGCTAGAGACGTTAGCGGGAGGGCCTCGTACAATGAGCAGTTCTTC. It yields the protein CSARDVSGRASYNEQFF. V and J are TRBV20-1 and TRBJ2-1, with 11 bases lining up with TRBD2. The V and J ends lost 0 bases and 4 bases, in that order; junction bases with no gene match: 8. Germline V gene sequence: CDR1 DFQATT, CDR2 SNEGSKA (reference sequence). The length of the CDR3 is 17 residues.

This clonotype turned up a few times. The rearrangement uses TRBV6-2 or TRBV6-3 and TRBJ1-2; D gene uncertain. Germline CDR1 MNHEY, CDR2 SVGEGT. Trimming cost V 5 bases and J 9 bases, with 13 bases left between them. The CDR3 is 12 amino acids. This CDR3 is CASSTGLRSYTF. CDR3 DNA: TGTGCCAGCAGTACTGGACTTCGTAGCTACACCTTC.

This clonotype was counted ten times or more. The V and J genes are TRBV12-3 or TRBV12-4 and TRBJ2-3; tentatively, D is TRBD2 (5 bases). The CDR3 runs to 15 residues. Trimming left V 3 bases short and J 2 bases short, with 12 bases between. CDR3 coding DNA: TGTGCCAGCAGTTTGGAGGTTAGCGTCACAGATACGCAGTATTTT. This sequence encodes CASSLEVSVTDTQYF.

This clonotype appeared once. A read error may be the cause here, since a much bigger clone is one base away. The chain is built from TRBV20-1 and TRBJ1-5; tentative D call: TRBD1 (6 bases). The V end was cut by 0 bases, the J end by 5 bases, with 11 bases between. This CDR3 is 14 amino acids long. Germline V gene lookup returns CDR1 DFQATT and CDR2 SNEGSKA (reference sequence). The CDR3 loop is CSARDAGGDQPQHF. The CDR3 DNA follows: TGCAGTGCTAGAGATGCTGGGGGCGATCAGCCCCAGCATTTT.

The sample holds a few counts of this clonotype. V gene TRBV20-1 combines with J gene TRBJ1-2, with D perhaps matching TRBD1 (6 bases). In germline, CDR1 is DFQATT, CDR2 SNEGSKA (reference sequence). The germline V and J ends were trimmed by 5 bases and 5 bases, with 15 bases remaining between them. This CDR3 has 13 amino acids. The CDR3 DNA is TGCAGTGCTCCTAATACCGGGACATATGGCTACACCTTC. This translates into CSAPNTGTYGYTF.

This clonotype was recorded many times. The V call is TRBV2, the J call TRBJ2-2; D gene uncertain. The ends were cut back, 4 bases at V and 4 bases at J, with 10 bases in the middle. The germline gives CDR1 SNHLY, CDR2 FYNNEI. The CDR3 is 14 amino acids. CDR3 coding DNA: TGTGCCAGCAGTGTTAGGGTCGGCACCGGGGAGCTGTTTTTT. Protein product: CASSVRVGTGELFF.

This clonotype occurred many times. J is TRBJ2-1 and V is TRBV24-1; TRBD2 agrees at 8 bases. Per the germline V gene, CDR1 is KGHDR and CDR2 is SFDVKD. V was pared by 7 bases and J by 5 bases, with 3 bases of the junction left unmatched. This CDR3 is built from 13 residues. CDR3 bases: TGTGCCACCAGACGCGGGAGGAACAATGAGCAGTTCTTC. Translation gives CATRRGRNNEQFF.

The V call is TRBV20-1, the J call TRBJ2-7; TRBD1 aligns across 12 bases. The germline gives CDR1 DFQATT, CDR2 SNEGSKA (reference sequence). V lost 6 bases, J lost 6 bases, and 15 bases stayed unmatched. The CDR3 has 16 amino acids. The CDR3 DNA is TGCAGTGCCCCTACCAGAGCCGGGACAGGGGGCCGCGAGCAGTACTTC. Residues: CSAPTRAGTGGREQYF.

This clonotype has ten or more counts. The rearrangement links TRBV6-4 to TRBJ2-2, with 9 bases lining up with TRBD2. The CDR3 runs to 15 residues. V dropped 5 bases and J dropped 4; count of bases not matched to a gene: 5. Germline loops: CDR1 MRHNA, CDR2 SNTAGT. CDR3 bases: TGTGCCAGCAGTCAGCGGGAGGCCCCCACCGGGGAGCTGTTTTTT. Its translation is CASSQREAPTGELFF.

The rearrangement joins TRBV9 to TRBJ2-5; possibly TRBD2 for D (6 bases). The CDR3 extends over 16 amino acids. V gave up 2 bases and J gave up 4 bases, with 18 bases separating them. Germline assignment: CDR1 SGDLS and CDR2 YYNGEE. CDR3 region: CASSVQSGFEIETQYF. The CDR3 nucleotides are TGTGCCAGCAGCGTCCAAAGCGGGTTCGAGATAGAGACCCAGTACTTC. The full variable domain, its missing parts supplied by reference TRBV9 and TRBJ2-5, is DSGVTQTPKHLITATGQRVTLRCSPRSGDLSVYWYQQSLDQGLQFLIQYYNGEERAKGNILERFSAQQFPDLHSELNLSSLELGDSALYFCASSVQSGFEIETQYFGPGTRLLVL.

In its sample, this clonotype was seen many times. The V call is TRBV12-3 or TRBV12-4, the J call TRBJ2-7; 8 bases map to TRBD1. V trimming: 3 bases; J trimming: 6 bases; junction bases outside the gene matches: 1. The CDR3 has 12 amino acids. CDR3 residues: CASSLDRVEQYF. CDR3 in DNA: TGTGCCAGCAGTTTGGACAGGGTCGAGCAGTACTTC.

This chain uses TRBV6-6 with TRBJ2-7, with 13 bases identical to TRBD2. Germline V CDR1 and CDR2: MNHNY, SVGAGI (reference sequence). The CDR3 consists of 16 residues. Trimming took 4 bases from V and 2 from J; bases not matched to a gene: 5. In DNA, the CDR3 is TGTGCCAGCAGTTTCCAACTAGCGGGAGGGCCCTACGAGCAGTACTTC. Amino acid sequence: CASSFQLAGGPYEQYF.

This clonotype was counted between two and nine times. The rearrangement joins TRBV7-8 to TRBJ2-5, with D maybe TRBD2 (5 bases). Trimming shortened V by 5 bases and J by 5 bases, and 15 bases separated the two germline ends. The CDR3 loop spans 14 amino acids. Germline V CDR1 and CDR2: SGHVS, FQNEAQ. As DNA, the CDR3 is TGTGCCAGCAGCCCTCCGGAGGAGTGGGAGACCCAGTACTTC. Translating gives CASSPPEEWETQYF.

This clonotype was observed many times. This chain connects TRBV20-1 to TRBJ1-4; D ambiguous. The ends were cut back, 3 bases at V and 7 bases at J, with 12 bases in the middle. CDR3 length: 13 residues. From germline, CDR1 is DFQATT and CDR2 SNEGSKA (reference sequence). The CDR3 region is CSARSDGREKLFF. The CDR3 region has the DNA TGCAGTGCTAGGTCTGATGGACGTGAAAAACTGTTTTTT.

The sample holds many counts of this clonotype. V and J are TRBV6-5 and TRBJ1-5, with 8 bases aligning to TRBD1. Germline CDR1 MNHEY, CDR2 SVGAGI. There are 14 residues in the CDR3. J lost 3 bases, V lost 5 bases, and 3 bases had no gene match. CDR3 bases: TGTGCCAGCAGTCGGGACAGGATCAATCAGCCCCAGCATTTT. It translates to CASSRDRINQPQHF.

Relative to its sample, this clonotype is medium-sized. The chain recombines TRBV7-3 with TRBJ1-1, with D possibly being TRBD1 (5 bases). From germline, CDR1 is SGHTA and CDR2 FQGTGA. The CDR3 sequence is 13 residues long. The V end was cut by 5 bases, the J end by 1 base, with 8 bases between. The CDR3 loop is CASSRQQNTEAFF. The DNA for the CDR3 is TGTGCCAGCAGCCGACAGCAGAACACTGAAGCTTTCTTT.

This clonotype was recorded at least ten times. The rearrangement links TRBV20-1 to TRBJ2-2; D uncertain. The CDR3 totals 13 residues. CDR1 and CDR2 from the germline V gene are DFQATT and SNEGSKA (reference sequence). The V and J ends lost 0 bases and 4 bases respectively, with 6 bases between them. The CDR3 bases are TGCAGTGCTAGAGACATTTTCACCGGGGAGCTGTTTTTT. This codes for CSARDIFTGELFF.

This clonotype was detected ten times or more. The rearrangement uses TRBV7-2 and TRBJ2-3, with D tentatively TRBD2 (6 bases). CDR1 is SGHTA, CDR2 FQGNSA, per germline. V was clipped by 2 bases and J by 8 bases, with 17 bases between them. CDR3 size: 15 residues. CDR3 in amino acids: CASSLHGGNQGTQYF. For the CDR3, the DNA is TGTGCCAGCAGCTTACACGGGGGTAACCAGGGTACGCAGTATTTT.

The chain recombines TRBV20-1 with TRBJ1-5, with D maybe TRBD1 (6 bases). In germline, CDR1 is DFQATT, CDR2 SNEGSKA (reference sequence). Trimming removed 6 bases at V and 0 bases at J, with 15 bases between. The CDR3 covers 15 residues. The chain's CDR3 is CSAKQGSDSNQPQHF. CDR3 nucleotides: TGCAGTGCGAAACAGGGATCCGATAGCAATCAGCCCCAGCATTTT.

This clonotype has just a few counts. The chain employs TRBV10-2 and TRBJ1-3; D gene uncertain. There are 13 residues in the CDR3. Germline-derived CDR1 and CDR2 are WSHSY and SAAADI. The V end was cut by 6 bases, the J end by 0 bases, with 6 bases between. The CDR3 DNA reads TGCGCCAGCAGCTGGGACTCTGGAAACACCATATATTTT. Translated: CASSWDSGNTIYF.

In this sample, this clonotype turned up many times. The gene calls are TRBV12-5 and TRBJ2-7; D might be TRBD2 (5 bases). This CDR3 comprises 14 residues. The ends were cut back, 5 bases at V and 3 bases at J, with 14 bases in the middle. Germline assignment: CDR1 LGHNT and CDR2 FRNRAP. CDR3 DNA: TGTGCTAGTGGTCATTCTATTCGGGACTACGAGCAGTACTTC. Translating gives CASGHSIRDYEQYF.

This clonotype was detected many times. The genes are TRBV14 and TRBJ1-2; D gene unclear. The CDR3 has 15 residues. V lost 4 bases and J 4 bases, leaving 16 bases between the germline ends. Looked up from germline, CDR1 is SGHDN and CDR2 is FVKESK. The CDR3 region is CASSLRGRDFYGYTF. CDR3 nucleotides: TGTGCCAGCAGCCTTAGAGGCAGAGACTTCTATGGCTACACCTTC.